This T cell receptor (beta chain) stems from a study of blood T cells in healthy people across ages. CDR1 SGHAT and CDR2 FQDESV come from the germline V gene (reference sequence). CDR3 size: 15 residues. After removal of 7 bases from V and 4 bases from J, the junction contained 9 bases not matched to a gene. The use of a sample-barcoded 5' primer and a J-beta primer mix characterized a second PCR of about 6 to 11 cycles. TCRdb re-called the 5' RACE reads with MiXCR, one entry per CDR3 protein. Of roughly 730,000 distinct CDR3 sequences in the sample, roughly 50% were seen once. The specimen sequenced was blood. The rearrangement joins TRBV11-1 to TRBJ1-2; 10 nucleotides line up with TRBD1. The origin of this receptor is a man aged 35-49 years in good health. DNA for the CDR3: TGTGCCAGCACCTCGGGACAGGGGCGCACCTATGGCTACACCTTC. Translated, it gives CASTSGQGRTYGYTF.